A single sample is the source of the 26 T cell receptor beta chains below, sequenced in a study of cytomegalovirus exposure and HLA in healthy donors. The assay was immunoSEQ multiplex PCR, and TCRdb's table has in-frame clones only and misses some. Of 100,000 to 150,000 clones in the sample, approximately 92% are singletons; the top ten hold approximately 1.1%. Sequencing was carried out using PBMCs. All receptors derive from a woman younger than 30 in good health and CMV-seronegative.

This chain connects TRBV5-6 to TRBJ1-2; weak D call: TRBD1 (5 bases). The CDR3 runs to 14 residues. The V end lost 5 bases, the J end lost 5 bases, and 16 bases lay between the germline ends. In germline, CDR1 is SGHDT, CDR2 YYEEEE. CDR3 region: CASRTRGIYYGYTF. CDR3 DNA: TGTGCCAGCAGGACTAGGGGAATTTATTATGGCTACACCTTC.

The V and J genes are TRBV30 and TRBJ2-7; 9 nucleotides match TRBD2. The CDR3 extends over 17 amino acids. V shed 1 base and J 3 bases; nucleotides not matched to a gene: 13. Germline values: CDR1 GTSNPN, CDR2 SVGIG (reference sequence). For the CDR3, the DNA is TGTGCCTGGAGTGGACGACTCTGGCGGGAGGGAAGCTACGAGCAGTACTTC. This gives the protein CAWSGRLWREGSYEQYF.

CDR3: CASSPTQGLYETQYF. DNA of the CDR3: TGTGCCAGCAGCCCTACACAGGGGCTCTACGAGACCCAGTACTTC. The rearrangement uses TRBV7-6 and TRBJ2-5; TRBD1 agrees at 7 bases. V lost 5 bases and J lost 5; bases outside the gene matches: 11. Germline-derived CDR1 and CDR2 are SGHVS and FNYEAQ. CDR3 length equals 15 residues.

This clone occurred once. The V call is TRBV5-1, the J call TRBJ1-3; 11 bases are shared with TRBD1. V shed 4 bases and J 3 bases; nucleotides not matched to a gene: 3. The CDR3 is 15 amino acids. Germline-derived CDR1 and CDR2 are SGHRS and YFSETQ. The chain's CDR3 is CASSRTGGLGNTIYF. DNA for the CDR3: TGCGCCAGCAGCCGGACAGGGGGCCTTGGAAACACCATATATTTT.

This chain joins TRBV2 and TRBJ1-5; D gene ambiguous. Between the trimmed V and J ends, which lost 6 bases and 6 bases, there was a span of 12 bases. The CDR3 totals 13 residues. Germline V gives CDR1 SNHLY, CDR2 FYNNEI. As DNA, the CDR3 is TGTGCCAGCAGAACTAACAGCGGTCAGCCCCAGCATTTT. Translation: CASRTNSGQPQHF.

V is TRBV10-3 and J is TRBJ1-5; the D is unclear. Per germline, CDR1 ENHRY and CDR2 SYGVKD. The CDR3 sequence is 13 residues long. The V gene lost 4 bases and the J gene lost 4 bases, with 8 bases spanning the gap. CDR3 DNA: TGTGCCATCAGTGTGGAGGATAATCAGCCCCAGCATTTT. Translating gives CAISVEDNQPQHF.

The chain's CDR3 is CASFIGTSVYNEQFF. As DNA, the CDR3 is TGTGCCAGCTTCATAGGAACTAGCGTATACAATGAGCAGTTCTTC. The rearrangement links TRBV6-1 to TRBJ2-1; 7 bases are a match to TRBD2. Trimming at V came to 8 bases and at J to 4 bases, leaving 11 bases not matched to a gene. CDR1 MNHNS and CDR2 SASEGT come from the germline V gene. The CDR3 covers 15 residues.

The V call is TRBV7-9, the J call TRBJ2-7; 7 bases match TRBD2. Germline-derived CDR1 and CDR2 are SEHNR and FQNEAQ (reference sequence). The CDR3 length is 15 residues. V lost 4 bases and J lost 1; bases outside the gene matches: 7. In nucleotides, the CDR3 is TGTGCCAGCAGCTCAAACCGGGGGGAATCCTACGAGCAGTACTTC. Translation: CASSSNRGESYEQYF.

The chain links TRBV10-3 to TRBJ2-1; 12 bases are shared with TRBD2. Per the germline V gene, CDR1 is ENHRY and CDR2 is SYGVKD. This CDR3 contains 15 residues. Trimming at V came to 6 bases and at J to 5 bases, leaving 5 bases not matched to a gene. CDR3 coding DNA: TGTGCCATCAGCCCCGGGACTAGCGGGCACAATGAGCAGTTCTTC. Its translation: CAISPGTSGHNEQFF.

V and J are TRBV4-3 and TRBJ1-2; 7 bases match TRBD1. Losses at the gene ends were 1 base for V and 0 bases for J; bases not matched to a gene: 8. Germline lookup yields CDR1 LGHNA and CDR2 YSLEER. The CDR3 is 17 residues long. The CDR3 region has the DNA TGCGCCAGCAGCCAAGTCGGAAGGGGGCGGACTAACTATGGCTACACCTTC. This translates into CASSQVGRGRTNYGYTF.

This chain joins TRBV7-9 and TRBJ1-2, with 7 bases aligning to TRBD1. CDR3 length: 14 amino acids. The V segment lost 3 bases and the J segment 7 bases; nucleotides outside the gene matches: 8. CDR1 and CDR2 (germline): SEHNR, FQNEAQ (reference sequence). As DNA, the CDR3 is TGTGCCAGCAGCTTCGAAGGGGGCGGAATTGGCTACACCTTC. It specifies CASSFEGGGIGYTF.

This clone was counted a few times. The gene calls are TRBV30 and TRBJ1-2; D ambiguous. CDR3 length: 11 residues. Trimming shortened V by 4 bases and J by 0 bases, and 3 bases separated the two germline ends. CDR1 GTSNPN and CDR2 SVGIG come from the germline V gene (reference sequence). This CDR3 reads CAWIANYGYTF. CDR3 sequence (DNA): TGTGCCTGGATAGCTAACTATGGCTACACCTTC.

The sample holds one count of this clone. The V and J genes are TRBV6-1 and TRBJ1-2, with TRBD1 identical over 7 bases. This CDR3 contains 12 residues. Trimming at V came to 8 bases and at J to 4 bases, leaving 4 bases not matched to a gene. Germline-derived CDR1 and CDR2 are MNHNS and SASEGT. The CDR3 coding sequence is TGTGCCAGCGGGGACAGTCCCTATGGCTACACCTTC. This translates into CASGDSPYGYTF.

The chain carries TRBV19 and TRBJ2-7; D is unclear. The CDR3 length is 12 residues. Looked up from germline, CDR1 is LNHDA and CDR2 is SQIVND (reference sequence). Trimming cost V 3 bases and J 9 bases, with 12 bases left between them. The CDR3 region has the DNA TGTGCCAGTAGTATTGGCTACGGCGGGCAGTACTTC. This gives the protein CASSIGYGGQYF.

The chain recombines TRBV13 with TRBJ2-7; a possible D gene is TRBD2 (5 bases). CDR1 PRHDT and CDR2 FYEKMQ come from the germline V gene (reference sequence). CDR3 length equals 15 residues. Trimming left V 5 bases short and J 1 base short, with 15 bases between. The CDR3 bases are TGTGCCAGCAGCCCTGGTAGAGGGCAGTCCTACGAGCAGTACTTC. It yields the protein CASSPGRGQSYEQYF.

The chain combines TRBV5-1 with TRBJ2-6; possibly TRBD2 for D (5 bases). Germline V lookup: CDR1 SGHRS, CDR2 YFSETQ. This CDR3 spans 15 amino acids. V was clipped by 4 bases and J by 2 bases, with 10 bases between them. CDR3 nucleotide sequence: TGCGCCAGCAGCGATCTCGGGGCTGGGGCCAACGTCCTGACTTTC. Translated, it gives CASSDLGAGANVLTF.

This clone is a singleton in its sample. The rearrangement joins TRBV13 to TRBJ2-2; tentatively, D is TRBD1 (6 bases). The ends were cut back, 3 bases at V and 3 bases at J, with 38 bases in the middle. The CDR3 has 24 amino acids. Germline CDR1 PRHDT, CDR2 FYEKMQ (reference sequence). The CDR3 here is CASSFPFSMRPAEEQGLDTGELFF. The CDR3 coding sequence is TGTGCCAGCAGCTTTCCCTTCTCCATGCGACCCGCAGAGGAGCAGGGGTTGGACACCGGGGAGCTGTTTTTT.

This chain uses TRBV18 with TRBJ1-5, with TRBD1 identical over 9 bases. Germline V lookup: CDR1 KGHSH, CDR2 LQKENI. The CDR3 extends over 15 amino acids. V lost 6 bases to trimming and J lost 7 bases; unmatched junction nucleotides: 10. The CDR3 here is CASSPSGQGEQPQHF. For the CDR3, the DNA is TGTGCCAGCTCGCCATCGGGACAGGGAGAGCAGCCCCAGCATTTT.

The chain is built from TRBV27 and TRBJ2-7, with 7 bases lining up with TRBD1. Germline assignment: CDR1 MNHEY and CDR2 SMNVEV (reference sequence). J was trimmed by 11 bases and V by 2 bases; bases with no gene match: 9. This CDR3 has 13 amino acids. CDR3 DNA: TGTGCCAGCAGTTTACAACAGGGGACCACCGAGTACTTC. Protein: CASSLQQGTTEYF.

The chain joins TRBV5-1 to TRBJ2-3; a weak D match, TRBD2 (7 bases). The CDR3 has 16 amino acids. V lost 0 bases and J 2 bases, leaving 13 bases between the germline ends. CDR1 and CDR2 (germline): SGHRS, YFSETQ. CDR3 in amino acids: CASSLAGAGATDTQYF. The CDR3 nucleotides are TGCGCCAGCAGCTTGGCCGGTGCGGGGGCCACAGATACGCAGTATTTT.

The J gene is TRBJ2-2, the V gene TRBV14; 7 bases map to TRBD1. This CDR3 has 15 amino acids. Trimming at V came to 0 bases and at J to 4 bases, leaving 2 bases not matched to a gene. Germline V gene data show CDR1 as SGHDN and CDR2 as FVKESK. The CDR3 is CASSQETGSTGELFF. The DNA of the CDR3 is TGTGCCAGCAGCCAAGAGACAGGGAGCACCGGGGAGCTGTTTTTT.

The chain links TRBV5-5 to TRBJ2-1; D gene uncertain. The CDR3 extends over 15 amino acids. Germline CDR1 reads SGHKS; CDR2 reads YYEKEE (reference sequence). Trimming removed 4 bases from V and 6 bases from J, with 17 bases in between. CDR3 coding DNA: TGTGCCAGCAGCCTGGACGGTGGTAGAGGCAATGAGCAGTTCTTC. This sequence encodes CASSLDGGRGNEQFF.

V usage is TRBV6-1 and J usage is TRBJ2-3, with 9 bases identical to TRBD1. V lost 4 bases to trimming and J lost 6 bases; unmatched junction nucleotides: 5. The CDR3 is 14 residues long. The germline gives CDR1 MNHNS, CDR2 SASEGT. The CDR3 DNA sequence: TGTGCCAGCAGTGGCACAGGGGGCTCTGATACGCAGTATTTT. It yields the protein CASSGTGGSDTQYF.

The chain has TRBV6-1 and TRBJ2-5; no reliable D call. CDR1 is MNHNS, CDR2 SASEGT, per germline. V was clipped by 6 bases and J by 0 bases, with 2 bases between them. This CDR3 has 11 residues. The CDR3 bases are TGTGCCAGCAGCTACCAAGAGACCCAGTACTTC. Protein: CASSYQETQYF.

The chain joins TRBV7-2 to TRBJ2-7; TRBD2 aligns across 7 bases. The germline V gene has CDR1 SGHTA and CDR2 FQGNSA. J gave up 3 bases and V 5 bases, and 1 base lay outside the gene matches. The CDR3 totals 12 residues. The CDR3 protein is CASSPSGYEQYF. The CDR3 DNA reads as TGTGCCAGCAGCCCTAGCGGCTACGAGCAGTACTTC.

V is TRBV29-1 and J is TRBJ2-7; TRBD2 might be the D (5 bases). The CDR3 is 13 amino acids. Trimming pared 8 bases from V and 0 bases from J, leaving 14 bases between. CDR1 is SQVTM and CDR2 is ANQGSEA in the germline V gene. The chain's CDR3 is CSISEGSSYEQYF. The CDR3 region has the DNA TGCAGCATAAGTGAGGGCAGCTCCTACGAGCAGTACTTC.